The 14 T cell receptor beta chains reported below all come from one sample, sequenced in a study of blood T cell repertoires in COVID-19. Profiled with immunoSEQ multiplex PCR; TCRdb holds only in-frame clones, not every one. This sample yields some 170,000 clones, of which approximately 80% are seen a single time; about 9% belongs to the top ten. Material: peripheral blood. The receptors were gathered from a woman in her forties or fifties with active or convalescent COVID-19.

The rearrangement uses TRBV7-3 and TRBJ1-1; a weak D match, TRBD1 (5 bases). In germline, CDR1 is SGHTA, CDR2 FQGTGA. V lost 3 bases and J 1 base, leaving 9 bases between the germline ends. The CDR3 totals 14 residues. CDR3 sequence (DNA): TGTGCCAGCAGCTTCAGCGGGGGGAACACTGAAGCTTTCTTT. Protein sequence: CASSFSGGNTEAFF. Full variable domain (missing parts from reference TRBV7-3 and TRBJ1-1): GAGVSQTPSNKVTEKGKYVELRCDPISGHTALYWYRQSLGQGPEFLIYFQGTGAADDSGLPNDRFFAVRPEGSVSTLKIQRTERGDSAVYLCASSFSGGNTEAFFGQGTRLTVV.

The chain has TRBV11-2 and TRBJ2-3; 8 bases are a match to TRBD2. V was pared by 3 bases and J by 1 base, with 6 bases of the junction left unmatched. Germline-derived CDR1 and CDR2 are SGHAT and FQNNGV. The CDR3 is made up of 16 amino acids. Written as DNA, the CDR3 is TGTGCCAGCAGCTTTTGGTTGCGGGGGGGCACAGATACGCAGTATTTT. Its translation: CASSFWLRGGTDTQYF.

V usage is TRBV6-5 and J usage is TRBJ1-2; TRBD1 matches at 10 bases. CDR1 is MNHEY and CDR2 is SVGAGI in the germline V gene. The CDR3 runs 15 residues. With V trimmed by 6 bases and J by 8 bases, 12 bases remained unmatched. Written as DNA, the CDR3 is TGTGCCAGCAGCCTAGACCAGGGACAGGGGAGAGGCTACACCTTC. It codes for CASSLDQGQGRGYTF.

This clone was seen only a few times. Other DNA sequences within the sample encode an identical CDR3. The CDR3 reads CASSVGLAGYNEQFF. In nucleotides, the CDR3 is TGTGCCAGCAGCGTAGGGCTAGCGGGATACAATGAGCAGTTCTTC. The chain has TRBV9 and TRBJ2-1, with TRBD2 identical over 9 bases. Per the germline V gene, CDR1 is SGDLS and CDR2 is YYNGEE. This CDR3 spans 15 amino acids. V lost 0 bases, J lost 4 bases, and 2 bases stayed unmatched.

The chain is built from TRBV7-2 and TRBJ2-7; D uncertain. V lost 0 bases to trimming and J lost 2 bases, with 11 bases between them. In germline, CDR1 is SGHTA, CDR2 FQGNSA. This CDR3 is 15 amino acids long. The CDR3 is CASSLASLGAYEQYF. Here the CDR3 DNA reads TGTGCCAGCAGCTTAGCGAGCCTAGGAGCCTACGAGCAGTACTTC.

The DNA of the CDR3 is TGTGCCACCAGCAGAGATCCAGCGAGCTCCTACAATGAGCAGTTCTTC. As protein: CATSRDPASSYNEQFF. V and J are TRBV15 and TRBJ2-1; D is uncertain. The CDR3 sequence is 16 residues long. The V and J ends lost 0 bases and 0 bases respectively, with 9 bases between them. Germline CDR1 reads LNHNV; CDR2 reads YYDKDF (reference sequence).

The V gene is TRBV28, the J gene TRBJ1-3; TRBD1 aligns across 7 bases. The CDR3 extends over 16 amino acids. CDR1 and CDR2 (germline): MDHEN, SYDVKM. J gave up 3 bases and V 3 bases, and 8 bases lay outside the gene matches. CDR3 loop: CASSFSEGAGGNTIYF. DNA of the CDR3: TGTGCCAGCAGTTTTTCGGAGGGGGCCGGTGGAAACACCATATATTTT.

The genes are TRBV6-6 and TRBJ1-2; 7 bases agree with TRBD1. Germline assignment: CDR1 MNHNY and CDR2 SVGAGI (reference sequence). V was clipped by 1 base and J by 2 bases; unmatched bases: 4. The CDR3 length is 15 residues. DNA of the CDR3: TGTGCCAGCAGTTACTTTACAGGGGAGAACTATGGCTACACCTTC. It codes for CASSYFTGENYGYTF.

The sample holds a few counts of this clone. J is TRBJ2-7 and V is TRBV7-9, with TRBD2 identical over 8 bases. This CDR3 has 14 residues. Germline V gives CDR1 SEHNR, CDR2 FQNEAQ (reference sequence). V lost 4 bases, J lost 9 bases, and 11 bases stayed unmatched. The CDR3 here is CASSSQRETMPQYF. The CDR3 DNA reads TGTGCCAGCAGCTCTCAGCGGGAGACCATGCCGCAGTACTTC.

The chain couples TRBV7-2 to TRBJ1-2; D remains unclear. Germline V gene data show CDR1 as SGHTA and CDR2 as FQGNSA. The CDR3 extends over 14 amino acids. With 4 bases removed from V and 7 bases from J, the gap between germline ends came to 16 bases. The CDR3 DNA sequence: TGTGCCAGCAGCTCCGCCCCGGGGTTAGGTGGCTACACCTTC. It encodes CASSSAPGLGGYTF.

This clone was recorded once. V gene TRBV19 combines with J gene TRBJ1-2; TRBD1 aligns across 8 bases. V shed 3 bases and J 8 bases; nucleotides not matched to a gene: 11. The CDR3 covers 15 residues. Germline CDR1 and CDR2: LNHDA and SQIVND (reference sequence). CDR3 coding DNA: TGTGCCAGTAGTATGATGGGGGGACAGGTGGCCGGCTACACCTTC. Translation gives CASSMMGGQVAGYTF.

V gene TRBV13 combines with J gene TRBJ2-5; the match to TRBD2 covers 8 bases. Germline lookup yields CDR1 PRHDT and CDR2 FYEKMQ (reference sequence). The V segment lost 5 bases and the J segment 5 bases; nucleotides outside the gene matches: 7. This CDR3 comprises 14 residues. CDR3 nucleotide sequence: TGTGCCAGCAGCCCTTCCGGGACTAGGGAGACCCAGTACTTC. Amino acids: CASSPSGTRETQYF. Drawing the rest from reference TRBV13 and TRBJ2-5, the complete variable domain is AAGVIQSPRHLIKEKRETATLKCYPIPRHDTVYWYQQGPGQDPQFLISFYEKMQSDKGSIPDRFSAQQFSDYHSELNMSSLELGDSALYFCASSPSGTRETQYFGPGTRLLVL.

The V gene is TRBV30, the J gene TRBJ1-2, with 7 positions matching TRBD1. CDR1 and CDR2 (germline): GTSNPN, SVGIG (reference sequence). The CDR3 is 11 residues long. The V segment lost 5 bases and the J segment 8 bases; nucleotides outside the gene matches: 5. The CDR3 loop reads CAWSQGQGYTF. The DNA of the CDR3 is TGTGCCTGGTCACAGGGGCAAGGCTACACCTTC.

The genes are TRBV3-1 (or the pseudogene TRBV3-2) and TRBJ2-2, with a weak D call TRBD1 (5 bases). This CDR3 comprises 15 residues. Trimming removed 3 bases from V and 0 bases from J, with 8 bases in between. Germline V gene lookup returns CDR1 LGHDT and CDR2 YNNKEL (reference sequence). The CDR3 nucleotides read TGTGCCAGCAGCCACGGACACCCGAACACCGGGGAGCTGTTTTTT. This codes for CASSHGHPNTGELFF.